These 10 T cell receptor beta chains were all obtained from the same sample, sequenced in a study of STAT5B mutations in CD4+ large granular lymphocyte leukemia. Here immunoSEQ multiplex PCR was the method, and the copy in TCRdb shows in-frame clones only, minus some. The sample yields approximately 36,000 clones, 75% to 85% seen once. The sequencing sample was made of CD4+ T cells from blood buffy coats. The receptor source for this set is a human donor in good health.

J is TRBJ2-3 and V is TRBV10-3, with D perhaps assigned TRBD1 or TRBD2 (5 bases each). The V end was cut by 5 bases, the J end by 4 bases, with 13 bases between. This CDR3 region has 14 residues. The germline V gene encodes CDR1 ENHRY and CDR2 SYGVKD. CDR3 amino acids: CAISRDQNADTQYF. DNA for the CDR3: TGTGCCATCAGTAGGGACCAAAACGCAGATACGCAGTATTTT.

V is TRBV7-2 and J is TRBJ2-7; 12 nucleotides align to TRBD1. Losses at the gene ends were 8 bases for V and 0 bases for J; bases not matched to a gene: 14. The germline V gene has CDR1 SGHTA and CDR2 FQGNSA. CDR3 length: 18 amino acids. The CDR3 region is CASRSQGQGAPYSYEQYF. CDR3 coding DNA: TGTGCCAGCCGCTCCCAGGGACAGGGGGCCCCGTACTCCTACGAGCAGTACTTC.

The chain uses TRBV4-2 and TRBJ2-1; TRBD1 matches 10 bases. Trimming removed 4 bases from V and 9 bases from J; junction bases left unmatched: 12. The germline CDR1 and CDR2 sequences are LGHNA and YNFKEQ. The length of the CDR3 is 16 residues. The CDR3 spells CASSPVSGRTGGEQFF. The DNA of the CDR3 is TGTGCCAGCAGCCCCGTGTCGGGTCGGACAGGGGGTGAGCAGTTCTTC.

The chain carries TRBV7-2 and TRBJ2-1, with 7 bases lining up with TRBD1. Germline CDR1 and CDR2: SGHTA and FQGNSA. The CDR3 contains 13 residues. V lost 3 bases, J lost 6 bases, and 2 bases stayed unmatched. CDR3 sequence (DNA): TGTGCCAGCAGCTTCGACAGGGTCAATGAGCAGTTCTTC. It yields the protein CASSFDRVNEQFF.

There are a few counts of this clone. The genes are TRBV9 and TRBJ2-1; 7 nucleotides agree with TRBD2. V was clipped by 0 bases and J by 4 bases; unmatched bases: 4. This CDR3 comprises 15 residues. From germline, CDR1 is SGDLS and CDR2 YYNGEE. Here the CDR3 DNA reads TGTGCCAGCAGCGTAGGATGGGGGGGTTACAATGAGCAGTTCTTC. It is translated as CASSVGWGGYNEQFF.

The CDR3 DNA reads TGTGCCAGCAGACCCTCAGGGGGCAATGGAAACACCATATATTTT. Translation: CASRPSGGNGNTIYF. The rearrangement uses TRBV6-5 and TRBJ1-3, with TRBD1 identical over 8 bases. Trimming cost V 6 bases and J 3 bases; bases outside gene matches: 7. The CDR3 is made up of 15 amino acids. Germline values: CDR1 MNHEY, CDR2 SVGAGI.

A few counts support this clone. The chain uses TRBV5-4 and TRBJ2-5, with D tentatively TRBD2 (6 bases). With 3 bases removed from V and 5 bases from J, the gap between germline ends came to 14 bases. The CDR3 is 14 amino acids. Germline values: CDR1 SGHNT, CDR2 YYREEE (reference sequence). DNA for the CDR3: TGTGCCAGCAGCTCCTCCGGGACTTGGGAGACCCAGTACTTC. As protein: CASSSSGTWETQYF.

The chain recombines TRBV5-6 with TRBJ2-4, with 8 bases identical to TRBD2. Germline V lookup: CDR1 SGHDT, CDR2 YYEEEE. This CDR3 comprises 16 residues. V lost 0 bases to trimming and J lost 6 bases; unmatched junction nucleotides: 8. The CDR3 DNA follows: TGTGCCAGCAGCTTGGGGACGGGGGGGCCACTAAACATTCAGTACTTC. It is translated as CASSLGTGGPLNIQYF.

The genes are TRBV5-6 and TRBJ2-5, with D uncertain. The CDR3 runs to 13 residues. The V gene's germline CDR1 is SGHDT and CDR2 YYEEEE. The germline V and J ends were trimmed by 5 bases and 5 bases, with 13 bases remaining between them. CDR3 sequence: CASSFDMAETQYF. Here the CDR3 DNA reads TGTGCCAGCAGTTTCGACATGGCGGAGACCCAGTACTTC.

The DNA of the CDR3 is TGTGCCAGCAGCTTTAGCGGGGGGGCCGGGGGCAAAAACATTCAGTACTTC. Translated: CASSFSGGAGGKNIQYF. This rearrangement joins TRBV7-2 to TRBJ2-4, with TRBD2 matching 11 bases. The CDR3 has 17 residues. The V gene's germline CDR1 is SGHTA and CDR2 FQGNSA. The V and J ends lost 3 bases and 3 bases, in that order; junction bases with no gene match: 7. The full variable domain, with the rest looked up from reference TRBV7-2 and TRBJ2-4, is GAGVSQSPSNKVTEKGKDVELRCDPISGHTALYWYRQSLGQGLEFLIYFQGNSAPDKSGLPSDRFSAERTGGSVSTLTIQRTQQEDSAVYLCASSFSGGAGGKNIQYFGAGTRLSVL.